The 16 T cell receptor beta chains below come from one sample, sequenced in a study of Graves' ophthalmopathy and Graves' hyperthyroidism. Amplification of the TCR beta CDR3 regions used RNA transcripts (as template). An initial RT-PCR round employing HTBI primers preceded a second-round multiplex PCR. One entry per CDR3 protein results from TCRdb running MiXCR on the multiplex PCR reads. The repertoire holds hundreds of thousands of distinct CDR3 sequences, around 20% seen once, with 2.5% to 3.5% in the top ten. Specimen: peripheral blood. All receptors come from a young woman with stable Graves' hyperthyroidism.

This clonotype was seen many times. This CDR3 reads CATGSDWRETQYF. In DNA form, the CDR3 reads TGTGCCACCGGGAGTGACTGGCGAGAGACCCAGTACTTC. The V gene is TRBV15, the J gene TRBJ2-5, with a tentative D call TRBD2 (5 bases). CDR1 is LNHNV and CDR2 is YYDKDF in the germline V gene (reference sequence). V was pared by 8 bases and J by 4 bases, with 14 bases between. The CDR3 has 13 residues.

This clonotype has a count of ten or more. The rearrangement joins TRBV27 to TRBJ2-2, with D perhaps matching TRBD2 (6 bases). The CDR3 consists of 12 residues. V lost 8 bases and J lost 5, with 9 bases in between. Germline assignment: CDR1 MNHEY and CDR2 SMNVEV (reference sequence). CDR3 loop: CASGEETGELFF. The CDR3 nucleotides are TGTGCCAGCGGGGAGGAGACCGGGGAGCTGTTTTTT.

This clonotype has ten or more counts. The V and J genes are TRBV4-1 and TRBJ1-2; no firm D call. The germline V and J ends were trimmed by 4 bases and 2 bases, with 11 bases remaining between them. The CDR3 is made up of 14 amino acids. Germline CDR1 and CDR2: MGHRA and YSYEKL. Here the CDR3 DNA reads TGCGCCAGCAGCCCCTTCGCAGGAAACTATGGCTACACCTTC. Protein sequence: CASSPFAGNYGYTF.

This clonotype occurred many times. The CDR3 nucleotides read TGTGCCATCGGGACTAGCGTCCAAGAGACCCAGTACTTC. Encoded protein: CAIGTSVQETQYF. The V gene is TRBV28, the J gene TRBJ2-5; 10 positions match TRBD2. Trimming cost V 10 bases and J 1 base; bases outside gene matches: 3. The germline CDR1 and CDR2 sequences are MDHEN and SYDVKM. CDR3 length: 13 amino acids.

This clonotype was recorded at least ten times. The chain employs TRBV6-1 and TRBJ1-1; weak D call: TRBD1 (6 bases). Germline V gene sequence: CDR1 MNHNS, CDR2 SASEGT. This CDR3 spans 13 amino acids. The V gene lost 6 bases and the J gene lost 6 bases, with 14 bases spanning the gap. This chain's CDR3 is CASRTGGSAEAFF. The CDR3 bases are TGTGCCAGCAGGACGGGGGGCAGCGCTGAAGCTTTCTTT.

The gene calls are TRBV20-1 and TRBJ1-1; 10 bases map to TRBD1. The CDR3 extends over 17 amino acids. In germline, CDR1 is DFQATT, CDR2 SNEGSKA (reference sequence). Losses at the gene ends were 3 bases for V and 5 bases for J; bases not matched to a gene: 15. The chain's CDR3 is CSASETGGIRVVTEAFF. Here the CDR3 DNA reads TGCAGTGCTAGTGAGACAGGGGGCATTCGGGTGGTGACTGAAGCTTTCTTT.

The chain recombines TRBV7-3 with TRBJ2-6; 10 bases map to TRBD1. The V gene's germline CDR1 is SGHTA and CDR2 FQGTGA. The ends lost 0 bases at V and 0 bases at J; junction bases unmatched: 5. CDR3 length equals 19 residues. Here the CDR3 DNA reads TGTGCCAGCAGCTTAACAGGGGACAGGGGCCCCTCTGGGGCCAACGTCCTGACTTTC. It codes for CASSLTGDRGPSGANVLTF.

Many counts were recorded for this clonotype. This sequence joins TRBV30 and TRBJ2-7; D is possibly TRBD2 (6 bases). V was trimmed by 2 bases and J by 0 bases, leaving 20 bases between them. CDR1 and CDR2 from the germline V gene are GTSNPN and SVGIG (reference sequence). The CDR3 covers 17 residues. The CDR3: CAWSKRRDHLSSYEQYF. The CDR3 DNA reads as TGTGCCTGGAGTAAAAGGCGGGACCACTTAAGCTCCTACGAGCAGTACTTC.

This clonotype was seen repeatedly, ten times or more. The rearrangement joins TRBV27 to TRBJ2-7; D is ambiguous. Germline lookup yields CDR1 MNHEY and CDR2 SMNVEV (reference sequence). The CDR3 runs to 15 residues. V dropped 3 bases and J dropped 0 bases, with 12 bases sitting between them. This CDR3 is CASSLDLRSSYEQYF. CDR3 in DNA: TGTGCCAGCAGTTTGGATTTGCGGAGCTCCTACGAGCAGTACTTC.

This clonotype appeared a few times. J is TRBJ2-7 and V is TRBV20-1, with 8 nucleotides matching TRBD2. J lost 7 bases, V lost 1 base, and 3 bases had no gene match. This CDR3 is built from 12 residues. Germline CDR1 is DFQATT and CDR2 is SNEGSKA (reference sequence). The CDR3 protein is CSARGPGGEQYF. The CDR3 nucleotides are TGCAGTGCTAGAGGGCCGGGGGGGGAGCAGTACTTC.

This clonotype was detected ten times or more. The rearrangement joins TRBV28 to TRBJ2-4; TRBD2 matches 7 bases. Germline V gives CDR1 MDHEN, CDR2 SYDVKM. J was trimmed by 1 base and V by 5 bases; bases with no gene match: 11. The CDR3 spans 17 residues. The DNA for the CDR3 is TGTGCCAGCAGTCTCCCACCTAGCGGTGTGGCCAAAAACATTCAGTACTTC. This sequence encodes CASSLPPSGVAKNIQYF.

Comments on this clonotype: Germline and junction disagree at one end, which may indicate a read error. The rearrangement joins TRBV12-3 or TRBV12-4 to TRBJ2-6; D gene unclear. This CDR3 contains 14 residues. In DNA form, the CDR3 reads TGTGCCAGCAGTTTTAAGGGTGGGTCCAACGTTCTGACTTTC. Its protein is CASSFKGGSNVLTF.

Note on this clonotype: Given a much more abundant clone one base away, this may be a read error. The chain is built from TRBV25-1 and TRBJ2-7; D might be TRBD1 or TRBD2, each matching 5 bases. This CDR3 has 13 residues. With 9 bases removed from V and 3 bases from J, the gap between germline ends came to 15 bases. Germline lookup yields CDR1 MGHDK and CDR2 SYGVNS. The CDR3 here is CASIGAGNYEQYF. The CDR3 DNA follows: TGTGCCAGTATCGGGGCAGGGAACTACGAGCAGTACTTC.

The CDR3, as DNA: TGTGCCAGCAGTTTTTCGGAGGGCGTGAACACTGAAGCTTTCTTT. Translated: CASSFSEGVNTEAFF. V and J are TRBV12-3 or TRBV12-4 and TRBJ1-1; no firm D call. Trimming took off 3 bases at V and 0 bases at J, with 11 bases between the two ends. CDR3 size: 15 residues.

This clonotype has a count of ten or more. The chain joins TRBV5-1 to TRBJ2-7; perhaps TRBD2 as D (5 bases). This CDR3 has 14 residues. The V end lost 1 base, the J end lost 4 bases, and 12 bases lay between the germline ends. In germline, CDR1 is SGHRS, CDR2 YFSETQ. CDR3 in DNA: TGCGCCAGCAGCTTGCGCCCGGGGAAGTACGAGCAGTACTTC. Protein: CASSLRPGKYEQYF.

This clonotype has ten or more counts. The CDR3 sequence is CASSINSRLSMNTEAFF. The CDR3 coding sequence is TGTGCCAGTAGTATAAATAGTCGGCTTTCCATGAACACTGAAGCTTTCTTT. The J gene is TRBJ1-1, the V gene TRBV19; D is undetermined. This CDR3 has 17 residues. V gave up 2 bases and J gave up 0 bases, with 16 bases separating them. Germline-derived CDR1 and CDR2 are LNHDA and SQIVND (reference sequence).